Here is one T cell receptor (beta chain) with its context. The target antigen is unknown. The data belong to a study of identifying expanded T cells in peripheral blood. General observations from the study: Across healthy donors, higher total template counts meant significantly greater approximately two-week count variance.

TCRdb's table, derived via immunoSEQ multiplex PCR, lists solely in-frame clones and lacks some. The sample has around 85,000 clones, over 75% seen once. The CDR3 extends over 16 amino acids. J gave up 7 bases and V 3 bases, and 6 bases lay outside the gene matches. Germline V gene lookup returns CDR1 SNHLY and CDR2 FYNNEI. Material for sequencing was blood. The chain couples TRBV2 to TRBJ2-1; TRBD2 agrees at 13 bases. This TCR derives from a person aged 18 to 75 in good health. The CDR3 spells CASSDKLAGGPNEQFF. In nucleotides, the CDR3 is TGTGCCAGCAGTGACAAACTAGCGGGAGGGCCTAATGAGCAGTTCTTC.